The rows below give T cell receptor beta chains drawn from one sample of a study of T-cell memory formation after mild COVID-19. TCRdb reprocessed the 5' RACE reads with MiXCR, giving one entry per CDR3 protein. The table records roughly 620,000 distinct CDR3 sequences, more than 15% of them present only once. Sequences were obtained from PBMCs or a T cell subset sorted from them (not recorded which). These receptors originate from an adult woman who had mild COVID-19 (a few samples of this study predate the infection). Cell type and time point are not known. Each CDR3 is given with its conserved first and last residue. The D gene is left open where the match is weak. The size field is filled for only some rows; it gives once, few, many or a size class.

V gene,clone size,J gene,CDR3 length,D gene,CDR3 protein,CDR3 DNA
TRBV5-6,NA,TRBJ2-2,15,NA,CASSLAGRRTGELFF,TGTGCCAGCAGCTTGGCCGGCCGGCGCACCGGGGAGCTGTTTTTT
TRBV7-9,few,TRBJ2-1,15,TRBD2,CASSYGLAGDNEQFF,TGTGCCAGCAGCTATGGACTAGCGGGGGACAATGAGCAGTTCTTC
TRBV5-4,NA,TRBJ2-3,12,NA,CASSFLADTQYF,TGTGCCAGCAGCTTTTTAGCAGATACGCAGTATTTT
TRBV4-2,many,TRBJ1-2,16,TRBD1,CASSQDLGQKLYGYTF,TGTGCCAGCAGCCAAGATCTGGGACAGAAGTTATATGGCTACACCTTC
TRBV4-1,many,TRBJ1-4,16,NA,CASSQGGYGTVEKLFF,TGCGCCAGCAGCCAAGGAGGGTACGGCACGGTGGAAAAACTGTTTTTT
TRBV7-9,NA,TRBJ2-2,13,TRBD1,CATRTGSTGELFF,TGTGCCACTCGGACAGGGAGCACCGGGGAGCTGTTTTTT
TRBV6-5,NA,TRBJ1-2,13,TRBD1,CASTRTGNYGYTF,TGTGCCAGCACCCGGACAGGGAACTATGGCTACACCTTC
TRBV7-2,NA,TRBJ2-5,16,TRBD1,CASSSGGQGEVETQYF,TGTGCCAGCAGCTCTGGGGGACAGGGTGAAGTAGAGACCCAGTACTTC
TRBV4-1,few,TRBJ2-1,12,NA,CASSPRDGEQFF,TGCGCCAGCAGCCCCCGGGACGGTGAGCAGTTCTTC
TRBV3-1,few,TRBJ2-3,12,NA,CASSLMTDTQYF,TGTGCCAGCAGCCTTATGACAGATACGCAGTATTTT
TRBV12-3/TRBV12-4,few,TRBJ2-3,13,NA,CASTSGRRDTQYF,TGTGCCAGCACCTCAGGGAGGAGGGATACGCAGTATTTT
TRBV7-2,many,TRBJ2-3,14,TRBD2,CASSPGLVTDTQYF,TGTGCCAGCAGTCCTGGACTAGTCACAGATACGCAGTATTTT
TRBV5-8,NA,TRBJ2-7,16,TRBD1,CASRGRTGFSSYEQYF,TGTGCCAGCAGGGGCCGGACAGGGTTTAGCTCCTACGAGCAGTACTTC
TRBV11-2,many,TRBJ2-3,13,NA,CASSLIDTDTQYF,TGTGCCAGCAGCTTAATTGACACAGATACGCAGTATTTT
TRBV5-1,few,TRBJ2-5,15,TRBD1,CASSFEGGFGETQYF,TGCGCCAGCAGCTTCGAAGGGGGCTTTGGAGAGACCCAGTACTTC
TRBV7-8,NA,TRBJ1-2,15,NA,CASSLDRGSNYGYTF,TGTGCCAGCAGCTTAGATAGGGGGTCTAACTATGGCTACACCTTC
TRBV12-3/TRBV12-4,few,TRBJ2-7,14,NA,CASTKEQGNYEQYF,TGTGCCAGCACCAAAGAACAGGGAAACTACGAGCAGTACTTC
TRBV9,few,TRBJ1-2,13,NA,CASSVEDSYGYTF,TGTGCCAGCAGCGTAGAGGACAGCTATGGCTACACCTTC
TRBV27,once,TRBJ1-5,14,NA,CASSGPYSNQPQHF,TGTGCCAGCAGTGGACCCTATAGCAATCAGCCCCAGCATTTT
TRBV20-1,NA,TRBJ1-1,14,NA,CSARDGLMNTEAFF,TGCAGTGCTAGAGATGGGCTCATGAACACTGAAGCTTTCTTT
TRBV20-1,NA,TRBJ2-7,15,NA,CSARNWDRDSYEQYF,TGCAGTGCTAGGAATTGGGACCGCGACTCCTACGAGCAGTACTTC
TRBV5-5,many,TRBJ2-5,14,NA,CASSLVGGVETQYF,TGTGCCAGCAGCTTGGTAGGGGGAGTTGAGACCCAGTACTTC
TRBV6-6,many,TRBJ2-1,15,NA,CASSYYGYREYEQFF,TGTGCCAGCAGTTACTACGGCTATAGGGAATATGAGCAGTTCTTC
TRBV20-1,few,TRBJ2-7,14,TRBD1,CSARGTGSSYEQYF,TGCAGTGCTAGGGGGACAGGGAGCTCCTACGAGCAGTACTTC
TRBV12-3/TRBV12-4,few,TRBJ1-1,14,NA,CASSLKSMNTEAFF,TGTGCCAGCAGTTTAAAGAGCATGAACACTGAAGCTTTCTTT
TRBV24-1,NA,TRBJ1-1,13,NA,CATSPGTMTEAFF,TGTGCCACCAGTCCGGGCACCATGACTGAAGCTTTCTTT
TRBV12-3/TRBV12-4,NA,TRBJ1-4,13,NA,CASSFRVGEKLFF,TGTGCCAGCAGTTTCAGGGTAGGAGAAAAACTGTTTTTT
TRBV4-3,few,TRBJ1-6,15,NA,CASSPNGQPNSPLHF,TGCGCCAGCAGCCCTAATGGACAACCGAATTCACCCCTCCACTTT
TRBV12-3/TRBV12-4,few,TRBJ1-2,13,NA,CASSLTRHGVYTF,TGTGCCAGCAGTTTAACCCGGCACGGGGTCTACACCTTC
TRBV7-9,NA,TRBJ2-3,16,NA,CASSLKRVDTANTQYF,TGTGCCAGCAGTTTGAAGAGGGTCGATACCGCGAATACGCAGTATTTT
TRBV7-8,few,TRBJ2-3,16,NA,CASSLASGPRADTQYF,TGTGCCAGCAGCCTGGCGTCGGGGCCTAGGGCAGATACGCAGTATTTT
TRBV11-1,NA,TRBJ2-3,16,TRBD1,CASSSGKGAGTDTQYF,TGTGCCAGCAGTTCGGGGAAGGGGGCGGGCACAGATACGCAGTATTTT
TRBV30,NA,TRBJ1-1,13,NA,CAWSEASHTEAFF,TGTGCCTGGAGTGAGGCCAGTCACACTGAAGCTTTCTTT
TRBV3-1,few,TRBJ2-1,16,NA,CASSATGLGPYNEQFF,TGTGCCAGCAGCGCAACTGGCCTCGGGCCTTACAATGAGCAGTTCTTC
TRBV30,NA,TRBJ2-7,14,NA,CAWSGRLARYEQYF,TGTGCCTGGAGTGGCCGGCTAGCGAGATACGAGCAGTACTTC
TRBV5-1,NA,TRBJ1-1,15,NA,CASSRKTDSWSEAFF,TGCGCCAGCAGCCGAAAGACCGACTCCTGGTCTGAAGCTTTCTTT
TRBV9,NA,TRBJ2-1,16,NA,CASSVEGGGAYNEQFF,TGTGCCAGCAGCGTAGAAGGCGGAGGGGCCTACAATGAGCAGTTCTTC
TRBV25-1,few,TRBJ2-5,14,NA,CASSDAGGFGTQYF,TGTGCCAGCAGTGATGCGGGCGGCTTCGGGACCCAGTACTTC
TRBV9,NA,TRBJ2-2,17,TRBD2,CASSPRGLVTGTGELFF,TGTGCCAGCAGCCCTCGGGGACTAGTGACTGGGACCGGGGAGCTGTTTTTT
TRBV24-1,few,TRBJ2-3,12,NA,CATSTRTDTQYF,TGTGCCACCAGTACGCGCACAGATACGCAGTATTTT
TRBV4-3,once,TRBJ2-1,19,TRBD2,CASSQDPLRAGDSYNEQFF,TGCGCCAGCAGCCAAGATCCACTAAGGGCGGGAGACTCCTACAATGAGCAGTTCTTC
TRBV5-1,few,TRBJ2-2,13,NA,CASSLDGSGELFF,TGCGCCAGCAGCCTAGACGGGAGCGGGGAGCTGTTTTTT
TRBV12-3/TRBV12-4,NA,TRBJ1-2,12,NA,CASSPDRYGYTF,TGTGCCAGCAGTCCGGACCGGTATGGCTACACCTTC
TRBV2,NA,TRBJ2-1,16,TRBD1,CASSEGDRYFYNEQFF,TGTGCCAGCAGTGAGGGGGACAGGTACTTTTACAATGAGCAGTTCTTC
TRBV5-1,few,TRBJ1-1,17,NA,CASSLALRGGSDTEAFF,TGCGCCAGCAGCTTGGCCCTCCGGGGGGGGTCGGACACTGAAGCTTTCTTT
TRBV6-5,few,TRBJ2-3,13,NA,CASRPGGTDTQYF,TGTGCCAGCAGGCCCGGGGGCACAGATACGCAGTATTTT
TRBV4-1,NA,TRBJ1-5,15,NA,CASSQEFGGNQPQHF,TGCGCCAGCAGCCAAGAATTTGGGGGCAATCAGCCCCAGCATTTT
TRBV6-1,NA,TRBJ2-6,14,NA,CASSGTVGANVLTF,TGTGCCAGCAGTGGGACAGTTGGAGCCAACGTCCTGACTTTC
TRBV20-1,many,TRBJ2-3,15,NA,CSALDWRLGTDTQYF,TGCAGTGCTCTCGACTGGCGGTTGGGCACAGATACGCAGTATTTT
TRBV7-6,few,TRBJ2-3,18,NA,CASSLEASDLTSTDTQYF,TGTGCCAGCAGCTTAGAGGCTAGCGACCTTACTAGCACAGATACGCAGTATTTT
TRBV5-1,NA,TRBJ2-2,14,NA,CASSSVTTTGELFF,TGCGCCAGCAGCTCGGTCACGACCACCGGGGAGCTGTTTTTT
TRBV7-9,few,TRBJ2-7,17,TRBD2,CASADRTSGRSSYEQYF,TGTGCCAGCGCTGATCGGACTAGCGGGCGGAGCTCCTACGAGCAGTACTTC
TRBV4-2,few,TRBJ1-1,15,NA,CASSQDLGAPTEAFF,TGTGCCAGCAGCCAAGATCTGGGGGCGCCCACTGAAGCTTTCTTT
TRBV11-2,NA,TRBJ2-7,14,NA,CASSLDQGGREQYF,TGTGCCAGCAGCTTAGATCAGGGGGGCCGCGAGCAGTACTTC
TRBV10-3,NA,TRBJ2-2,18,TRBD2,CAISEPLTSGLNTGELFF,TGTGCCATCAGTGAGCCTTTAACTAGCGGGTTGAACACCGGGGAGCTGTTTTTT
TRBV30,NA,TRBJ2-3,15,TRBD2,CAWSVLKRELSTQYF,TGTGCCTGGAGTGTACTAAAGCGGGAGTTGAGTACGCAGTATTTT
TRBV24-1,few,TRBJ2-1,13,NA,CATSEHGQGGQFF,TGTGCCACCAGTGAGCATGGCCAAGGCGGGCAGTTCTTC
TRBV3-1,few,TRBJ2-3,14,NA,CASSQGSGGDTQYF,TGTGCCAGCAGCCAAGGTAGCGGAGGCGATACGCAGTATTTT
TRBV3-1,few,TRBJ2-2,16,TRBD1,CASSPMTGPNTGELFF,TGTGCCAGCAGCCCGATGACAGGGCCTAACACCGGGGAGCTGTTTTTT